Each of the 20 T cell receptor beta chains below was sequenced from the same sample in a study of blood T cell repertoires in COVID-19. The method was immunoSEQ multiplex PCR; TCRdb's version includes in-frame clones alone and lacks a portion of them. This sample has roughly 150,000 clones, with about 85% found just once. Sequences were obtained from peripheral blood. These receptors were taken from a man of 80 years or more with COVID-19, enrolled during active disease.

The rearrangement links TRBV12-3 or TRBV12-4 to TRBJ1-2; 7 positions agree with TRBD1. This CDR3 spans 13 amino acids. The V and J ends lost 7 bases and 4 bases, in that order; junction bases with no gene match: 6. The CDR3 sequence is CASKGGQTYGYTF. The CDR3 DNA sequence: TGTGCCAGCAAGGGGGGACAGACCTATGGCTACACCTTC.

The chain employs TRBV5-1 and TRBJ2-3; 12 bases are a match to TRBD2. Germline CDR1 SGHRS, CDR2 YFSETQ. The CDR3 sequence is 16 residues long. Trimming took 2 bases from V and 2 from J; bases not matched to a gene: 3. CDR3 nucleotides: TGCGCCAGCAGCTTCCGACTAGCGGGGGACACAGATACGCAGTATTTT. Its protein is CASSFRLAGDTDTQYF.

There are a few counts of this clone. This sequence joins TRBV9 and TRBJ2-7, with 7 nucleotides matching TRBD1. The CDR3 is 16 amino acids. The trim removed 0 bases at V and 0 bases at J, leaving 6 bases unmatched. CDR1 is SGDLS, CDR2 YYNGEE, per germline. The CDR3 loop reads CASSVGGTARSYEQYF. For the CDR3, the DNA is TGTGCCAGCAGCGTAGGTGGGACAGCTCGCTCCTACGAGCAGTACTTC.

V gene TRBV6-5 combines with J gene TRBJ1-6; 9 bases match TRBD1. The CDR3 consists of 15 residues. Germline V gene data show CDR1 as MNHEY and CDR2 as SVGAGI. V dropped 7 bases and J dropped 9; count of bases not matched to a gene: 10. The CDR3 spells CASIWTGELSSPLHF. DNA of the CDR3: TGTGCCAGCATTTGGACAGGGGAACTAAGTTCACCCCTCCACTTT.

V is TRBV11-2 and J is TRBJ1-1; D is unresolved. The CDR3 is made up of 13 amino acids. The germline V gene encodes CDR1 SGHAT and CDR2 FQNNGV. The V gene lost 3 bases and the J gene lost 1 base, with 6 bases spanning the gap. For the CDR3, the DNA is TGTGCCAGCAGCTTCCAGGCGAACACTGAAGCTTTCTTT. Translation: CASSFQANTEAFF.

The CDR3 is CASSIRFTSTNQPQHF. The CDR3 DNA follows: TGTGCCAGTAGTATTCGCTTTACGAGTACCAATCAGCCCCAGCATTTT. The rearrangement links TRBV19 to TRBJ1-5, with D unclear. Per the germline V gene, CDR1 is LNHDA and CDR2 is SQIVND (reference sequence). The CDR3 consists of 16 residues. Trimming cost V 3 bases and J 3 bases, with 15 bases left between them.

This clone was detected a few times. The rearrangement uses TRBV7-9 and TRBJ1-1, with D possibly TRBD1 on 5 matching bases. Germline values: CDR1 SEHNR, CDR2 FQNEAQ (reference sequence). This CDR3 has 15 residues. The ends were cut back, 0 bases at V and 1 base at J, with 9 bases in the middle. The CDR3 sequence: CASSLAGQPNTEAFF. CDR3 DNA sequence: TGTGCCAGCAGCTTAGCGGGGCAGCCGAACACTGAAGCTTTCTTT.

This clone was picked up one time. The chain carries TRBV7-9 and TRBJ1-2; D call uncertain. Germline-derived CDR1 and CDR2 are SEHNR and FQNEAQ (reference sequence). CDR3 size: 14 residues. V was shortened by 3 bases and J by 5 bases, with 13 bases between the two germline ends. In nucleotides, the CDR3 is TGTGCCAGCAGCTTCGAGGGTGTCAGATATGGCTACACCTTC. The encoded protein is CASSFEGVRYGYTF.

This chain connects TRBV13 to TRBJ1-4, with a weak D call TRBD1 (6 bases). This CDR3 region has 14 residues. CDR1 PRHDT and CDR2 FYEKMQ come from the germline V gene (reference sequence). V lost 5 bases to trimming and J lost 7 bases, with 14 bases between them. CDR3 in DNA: TGTGCCAGCAGCCTACGACAGGCTCCTGAAAAACTGTTTTTT. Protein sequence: CASSLRQAPEKLFF.

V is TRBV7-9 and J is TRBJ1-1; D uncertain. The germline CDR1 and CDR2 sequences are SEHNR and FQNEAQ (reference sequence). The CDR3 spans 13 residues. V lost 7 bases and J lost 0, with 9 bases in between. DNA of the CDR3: TGTGCCAGCAATGGGAGATTGAACACTGAAGCTTTCTTT. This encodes CASNGRLNTEAFF.

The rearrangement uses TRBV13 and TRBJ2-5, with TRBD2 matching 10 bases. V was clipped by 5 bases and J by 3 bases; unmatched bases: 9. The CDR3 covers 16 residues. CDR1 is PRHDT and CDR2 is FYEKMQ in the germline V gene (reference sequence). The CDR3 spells CASSGTGTSDEETQYF. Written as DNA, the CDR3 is TGTGCCAGCAGCGGGACCGGGACTAGCGACGAAGAGACCCAGTACTTC.

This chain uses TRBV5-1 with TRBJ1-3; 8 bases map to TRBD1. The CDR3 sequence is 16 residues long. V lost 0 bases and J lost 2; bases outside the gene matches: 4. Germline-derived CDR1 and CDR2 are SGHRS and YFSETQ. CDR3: CASSLGQGAAGNTIYF. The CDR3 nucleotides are TGCGCCAGCAGCTTGGGGCAGGGGGCCGCTGGAAACACCATATATTTT.

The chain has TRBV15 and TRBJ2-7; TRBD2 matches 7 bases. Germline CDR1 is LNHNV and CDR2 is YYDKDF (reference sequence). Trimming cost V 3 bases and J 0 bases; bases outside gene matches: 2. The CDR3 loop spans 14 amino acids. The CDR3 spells CATSRAGASYEQYF. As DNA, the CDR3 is TGTGCCACCAGCAGGGCGGGAGCCTCCTACGAGCAGTACTTC.

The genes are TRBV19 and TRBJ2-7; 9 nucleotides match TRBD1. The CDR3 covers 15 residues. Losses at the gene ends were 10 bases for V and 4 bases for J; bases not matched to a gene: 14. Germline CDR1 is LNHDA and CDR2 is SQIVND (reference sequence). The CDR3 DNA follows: TGTGCCACATCGAATACCGGGACAGGGAGATACGAGCAGTACTTC. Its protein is CATSNTGTGRYEQYF.

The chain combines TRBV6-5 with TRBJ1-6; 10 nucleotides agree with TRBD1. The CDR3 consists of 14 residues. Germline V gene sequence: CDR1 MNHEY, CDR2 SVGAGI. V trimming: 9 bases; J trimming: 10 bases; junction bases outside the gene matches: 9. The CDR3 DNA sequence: TGTGCCAGTACCTCCGGGACAGGGGCATCACCCCTCCACTTT. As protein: CASTSGTGASPLHF.

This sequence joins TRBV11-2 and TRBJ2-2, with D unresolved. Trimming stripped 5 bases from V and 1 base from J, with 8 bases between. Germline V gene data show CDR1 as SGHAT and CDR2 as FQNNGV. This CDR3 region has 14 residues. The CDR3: CASSRARNTGELFF. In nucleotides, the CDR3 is TGTGCCAGCAGCCGAGCCCGGAACACCGGGGAGCTGTTTTTT.

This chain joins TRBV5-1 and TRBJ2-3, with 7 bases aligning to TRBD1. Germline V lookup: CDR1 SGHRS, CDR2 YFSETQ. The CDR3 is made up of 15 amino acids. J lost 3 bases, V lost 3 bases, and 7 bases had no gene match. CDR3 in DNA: TGCGCCAGCAGCTCCCGGGACAGAGATACAGATACGCAGTATTTT. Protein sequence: CASSSRDRDTDTQYF.

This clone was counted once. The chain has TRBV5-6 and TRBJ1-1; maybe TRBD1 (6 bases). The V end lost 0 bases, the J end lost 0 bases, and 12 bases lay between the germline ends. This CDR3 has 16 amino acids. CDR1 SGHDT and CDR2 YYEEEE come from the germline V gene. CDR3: CASSLAPTGLNTEAFF. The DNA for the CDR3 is TGTGCCAGCAGCTTGGCCCCGACAGGACTGAACACTGAAGCTTTCTTT.

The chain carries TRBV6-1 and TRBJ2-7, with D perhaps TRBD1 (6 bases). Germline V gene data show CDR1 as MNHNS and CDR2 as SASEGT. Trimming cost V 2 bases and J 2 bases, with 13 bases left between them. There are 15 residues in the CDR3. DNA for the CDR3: TGTGCCAGCAGTGAACCGACACGGACAGCCTACGAGCAGTACTTC. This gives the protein CASSEPTRTAYEQYF.

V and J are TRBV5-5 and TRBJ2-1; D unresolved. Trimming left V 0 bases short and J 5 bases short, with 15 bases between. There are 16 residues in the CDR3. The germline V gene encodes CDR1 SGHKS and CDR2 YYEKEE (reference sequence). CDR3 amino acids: CASSLGGTTRDNEQFF. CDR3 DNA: TGTGCCAGCAGCTTGGGTGGCACTACCCGAGACAATGAGCAGTTCTTC.